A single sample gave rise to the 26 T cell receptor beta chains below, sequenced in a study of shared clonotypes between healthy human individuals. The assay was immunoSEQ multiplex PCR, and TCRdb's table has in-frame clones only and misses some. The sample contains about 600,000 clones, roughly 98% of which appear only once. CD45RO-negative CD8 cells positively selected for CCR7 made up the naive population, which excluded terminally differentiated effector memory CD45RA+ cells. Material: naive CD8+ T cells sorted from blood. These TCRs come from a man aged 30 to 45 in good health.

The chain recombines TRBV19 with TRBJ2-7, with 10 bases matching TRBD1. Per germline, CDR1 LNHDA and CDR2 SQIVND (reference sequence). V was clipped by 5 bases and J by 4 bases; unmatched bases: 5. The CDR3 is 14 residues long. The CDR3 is CASSDAGQGYEQYF. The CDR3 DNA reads TGTGCCAGTAGTGATGCGGGACAGGGGTACGAGCAGTACTTC.

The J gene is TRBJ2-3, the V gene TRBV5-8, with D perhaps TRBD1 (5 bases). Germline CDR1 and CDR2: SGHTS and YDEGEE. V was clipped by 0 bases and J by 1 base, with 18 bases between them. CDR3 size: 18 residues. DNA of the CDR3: TGTGCCAGCAGCTTGGCCGGTACAGGCTGGTCGGGCACAGATACGCAGTATTTT. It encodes CASSLAGTGWSGTDTQYF.

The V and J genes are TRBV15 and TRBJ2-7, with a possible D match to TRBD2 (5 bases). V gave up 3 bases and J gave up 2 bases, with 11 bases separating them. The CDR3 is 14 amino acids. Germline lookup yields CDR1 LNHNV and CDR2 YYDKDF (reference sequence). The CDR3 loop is CATSRPGSPYEQYF. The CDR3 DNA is TGTGCCACCAGCAGGCCGGGGTCGCCCTACGAGCAGTACTTC.

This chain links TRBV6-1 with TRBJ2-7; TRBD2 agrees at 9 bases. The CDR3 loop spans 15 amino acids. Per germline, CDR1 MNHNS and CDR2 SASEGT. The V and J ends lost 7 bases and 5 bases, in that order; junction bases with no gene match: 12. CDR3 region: CASTEGSGSENEQYF. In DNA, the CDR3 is TGTGCCAGCACCGAAGGTAGCGGGAGTGAAAACGAGCAGTACTTC.

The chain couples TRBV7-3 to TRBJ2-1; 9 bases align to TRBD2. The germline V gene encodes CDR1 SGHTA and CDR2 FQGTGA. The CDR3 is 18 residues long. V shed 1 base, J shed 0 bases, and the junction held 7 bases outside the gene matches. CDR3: CASSLMASGMSSYNEQFF. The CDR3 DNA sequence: TGTGCCAGCAGCTTAATGGCTAGCGGGATGAGCTCCTACAATGAGCAGTTCTTC. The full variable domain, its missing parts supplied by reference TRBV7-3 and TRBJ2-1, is GAGVSQTPSNKVTEKGKYVELRCDPISGHTALYWYRQSLGQGPEFLIYFQGTGAADDSGLPNDRFFAVRPEGSVSTLKIQRTERGDSAVYLCASSLMASGMSSYNEQFFGPGTRLTVL.

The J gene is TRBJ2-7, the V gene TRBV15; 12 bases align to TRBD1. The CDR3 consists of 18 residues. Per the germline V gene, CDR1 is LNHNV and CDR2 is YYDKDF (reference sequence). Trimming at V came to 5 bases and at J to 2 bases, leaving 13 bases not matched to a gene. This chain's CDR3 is CATSGPGTGGATPYEQYF. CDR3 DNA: TGTGCCACCAGCGGACCGGGGACAGGGGGCGCTACCCCCTACGAGCAGTACTTC.

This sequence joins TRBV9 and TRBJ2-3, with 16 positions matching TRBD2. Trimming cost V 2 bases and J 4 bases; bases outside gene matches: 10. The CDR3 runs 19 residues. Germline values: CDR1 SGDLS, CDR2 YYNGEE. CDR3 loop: CASSVLDGTSGRASDTQYF. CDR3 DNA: TGTGCCAGCAGCGTCCTAGATGGGACTAGCGGGAGGGCCTCAGATACGCAGTATTTT.

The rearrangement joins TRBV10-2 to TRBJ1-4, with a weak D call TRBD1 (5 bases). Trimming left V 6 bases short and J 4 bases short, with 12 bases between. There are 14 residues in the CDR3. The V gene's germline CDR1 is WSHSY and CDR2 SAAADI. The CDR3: CASRDPGINEKLFF. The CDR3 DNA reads TGCGCCAGCAGGGATCCAGGGATTAATGAAAAACTGTTTTTT.

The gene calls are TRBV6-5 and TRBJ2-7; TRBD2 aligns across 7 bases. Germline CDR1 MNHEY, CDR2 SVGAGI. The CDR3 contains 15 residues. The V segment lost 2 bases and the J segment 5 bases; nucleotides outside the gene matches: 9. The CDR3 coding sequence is TGTGCCAGCAGTTACGGGAGGGCGAGAACAGACGAGCAGTACTTC. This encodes CASSYGRARTDEQYF.

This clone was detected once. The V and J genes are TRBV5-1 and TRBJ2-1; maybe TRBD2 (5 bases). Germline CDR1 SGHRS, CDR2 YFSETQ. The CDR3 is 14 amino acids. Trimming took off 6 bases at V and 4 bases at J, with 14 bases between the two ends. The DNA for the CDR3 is TGCGCCAGCACAGTGTCTAGCCTATACAATGAGCAGTTCTTC. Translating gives CASTVSSLYNEQFF.

CDR3 DNA sequence: TGTGCCAGCAGTTTATTAGTGGGAGAGGGAACAGATACGCAGTATTTT. Protein product: CASSLLVGEGTDTQYF. This chain connects TRBV27 to TRBJ2-3; perhaps TRBD2 as D (5 bases). CDR1 is MNHEY and CDR2 is SMNVEV in the germline V gene (reference sequence). V was pared by 1 base and J by 3 bases, with 14 bases between. The CDR3 extends over 16 amino acids.

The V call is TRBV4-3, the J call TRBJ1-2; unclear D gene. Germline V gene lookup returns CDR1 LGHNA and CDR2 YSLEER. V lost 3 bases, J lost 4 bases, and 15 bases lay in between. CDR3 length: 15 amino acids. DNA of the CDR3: TGCGCCAGCAGCCACCCGGGAGACCAAATCTATGGCTACACCTTC. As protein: CASSHPGDQIYGYTF.

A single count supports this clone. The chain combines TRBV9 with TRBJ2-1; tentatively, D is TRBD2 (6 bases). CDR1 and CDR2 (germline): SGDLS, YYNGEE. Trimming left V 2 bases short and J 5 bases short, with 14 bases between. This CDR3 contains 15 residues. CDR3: CASSVWGSGNNEQFF. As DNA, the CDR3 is TGTGCCAGCAGCGTCTGGGGTAGCGGAAACAATGAGCAGTTCTTC.

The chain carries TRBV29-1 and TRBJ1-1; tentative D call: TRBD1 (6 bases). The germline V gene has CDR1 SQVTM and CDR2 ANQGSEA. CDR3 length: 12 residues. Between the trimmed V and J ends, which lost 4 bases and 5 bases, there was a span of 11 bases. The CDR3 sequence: CSVVGGPTEAFF. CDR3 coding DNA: TGCAGCGTTGTAGGGGGTCCGACTGAAGCTTTCTTT.

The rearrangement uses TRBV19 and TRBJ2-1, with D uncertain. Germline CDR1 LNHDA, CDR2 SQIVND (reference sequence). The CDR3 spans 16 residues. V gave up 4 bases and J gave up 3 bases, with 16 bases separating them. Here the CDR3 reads CASSSQTRVNYNEQFF. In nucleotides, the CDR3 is TGTGCCAGTAGTAGCCAGACAAGGGTTAACTACAATGAGCAGTTCTTC.

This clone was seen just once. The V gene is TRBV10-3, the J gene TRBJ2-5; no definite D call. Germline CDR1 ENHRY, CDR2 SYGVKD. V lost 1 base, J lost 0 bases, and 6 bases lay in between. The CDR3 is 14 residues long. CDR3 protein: CAISEFRDQETQYF. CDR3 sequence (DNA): TGTGCCATCAGTGAGTTTCGGGACCAAGAGACCCAGTACTTC.

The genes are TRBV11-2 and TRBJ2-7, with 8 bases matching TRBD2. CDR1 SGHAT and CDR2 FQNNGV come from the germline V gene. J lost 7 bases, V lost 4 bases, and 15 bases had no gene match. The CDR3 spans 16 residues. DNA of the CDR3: TGTGCCAGCAGCTCCCCGAGCGGGACTAGTATCATGGAGCAGTACTTC. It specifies CASSSPSGTSIMEQYF.

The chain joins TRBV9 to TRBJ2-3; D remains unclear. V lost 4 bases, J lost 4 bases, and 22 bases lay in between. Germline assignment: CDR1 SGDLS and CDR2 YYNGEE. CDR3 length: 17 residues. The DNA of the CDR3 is TGTGCCAGCAGCCAAGGTCTCTCCCTTAGGAGTTCAGATACGCAGTATTTT. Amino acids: CASSQGLSLRSSDTQYF.

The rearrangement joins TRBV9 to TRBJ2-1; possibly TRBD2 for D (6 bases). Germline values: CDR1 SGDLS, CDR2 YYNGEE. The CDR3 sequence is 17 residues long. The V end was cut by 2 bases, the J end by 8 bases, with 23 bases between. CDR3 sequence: CASSVTAGTPYADEQFF. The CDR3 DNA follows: TGTGCCAGCAGCGTTACAGCGGGCACACCCTATGCGGATGAGCAGTTCTTC.

Here the CDR3 reads CSAVLAGGPKNTDTQYF. The CDR3 coding sequence is TGCAGCGCTGTACTAGCGGGAGGACCTAAGAACACAGATACGCAGTATTTT. The gene calls are TRBV29-1 and TRBJ2-3; 12 nucleotides align to TRBD2. The germline gives CDR1 SQVTM, CDR2 ANQGSEA. J was trimmed by 2 bases and V by 7 bases; bases with no gene match: 13. CDR3 length: 17 residues.

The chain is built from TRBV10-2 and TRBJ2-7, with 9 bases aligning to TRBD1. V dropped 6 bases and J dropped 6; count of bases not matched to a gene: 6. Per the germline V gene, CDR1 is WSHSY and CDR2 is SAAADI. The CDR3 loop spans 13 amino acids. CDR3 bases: TGCGCCAGCAGGACCGGGACAGGGTTCGAGCAGTACTTC. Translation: CASRTGTGFEQYF.

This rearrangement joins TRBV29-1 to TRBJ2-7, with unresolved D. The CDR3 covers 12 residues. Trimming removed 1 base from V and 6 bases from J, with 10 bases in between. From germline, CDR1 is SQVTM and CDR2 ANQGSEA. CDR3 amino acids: CSVEGGSSEQYF. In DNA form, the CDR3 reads TGCAGCGTTGAAGGGGGTTCAAGCGAGCAGTACTTC.

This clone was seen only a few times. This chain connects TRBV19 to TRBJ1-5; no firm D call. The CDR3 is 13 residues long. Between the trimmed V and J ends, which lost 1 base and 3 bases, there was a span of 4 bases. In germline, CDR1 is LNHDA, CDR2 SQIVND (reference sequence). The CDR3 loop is CASSIVPNQPQHF. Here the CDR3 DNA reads TGTGCCAGTAGTATAGTTCCCAATCAGCCCCAGCATTTT.

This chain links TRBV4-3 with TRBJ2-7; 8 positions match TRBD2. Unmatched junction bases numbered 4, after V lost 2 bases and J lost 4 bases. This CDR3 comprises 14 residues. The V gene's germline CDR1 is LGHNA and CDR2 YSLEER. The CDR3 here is CASSQTAGEYEQYF. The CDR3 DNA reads TGCGCCAGCAGCCAAACAGCGGGAGAGTACGAGCAGTACTTC.

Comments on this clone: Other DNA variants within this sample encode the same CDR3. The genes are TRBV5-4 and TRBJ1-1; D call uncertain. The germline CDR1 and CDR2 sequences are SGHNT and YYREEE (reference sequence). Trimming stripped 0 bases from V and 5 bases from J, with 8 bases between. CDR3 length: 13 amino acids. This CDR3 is CASSLVGSTEAFF. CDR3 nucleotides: TGTGCCAGCAGCTTGGTGGGGTCAACTGAAGCTTTCTTT.

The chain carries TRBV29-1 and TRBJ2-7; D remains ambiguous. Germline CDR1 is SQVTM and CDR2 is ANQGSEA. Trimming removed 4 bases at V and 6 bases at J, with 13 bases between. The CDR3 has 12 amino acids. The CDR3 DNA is TGCAGCGTTGCCGCCAATAGTGGCGAGCAGTACTTC. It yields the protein CSVAANSGEQYF.